Listed below are T cell receptor beta chains from one sample, sequenced in a study of molecular identifiers for immune sequencing clone quantification. TCRdb fed the PCR reads into MiXCR, producing one record per CDR3 protein. This sample yields approximately 500,000 distinct CDR3 sequences, of which under 30% are seen a single time; around 0.76% belongs to the top ten. Sequencing input: naive CD8+ T cells from blood, with Jurkat cell RNA spiked in. These receptors originate from a human donor in good health. Some libraries in this study had Jurkat cell RNA spiked in. Both conserved end residues are part of each CDR3. A D gene is named only where the DNA matches it firmly. A clone size is listed for some rows: how often the clone was seen (once, few, many), or a class if it is expanded.

d_gene	v_gene	abundance	j_gene	CDR3aa	CDR3nt
TRBD1	TRBV20-1	NA	TRBJ2-1	CSARAGTGSSEQFF	TGCAGTGCTAGGGCCGGGACAGGGTCCAGTGAGCAGTTCTTC
NA	TRBV5-6	many	TRBJ2-3	CASSFNTDTQYF	TGTGCCAGCAGCTTCAACACAGATACGCAGTATTTT
TRBD1	TRBV19	many	TRBJ1-5	CASSTPDRGGQPQHF	TGTGCCAGTAGTACACCGGACAGGGGAGGTCAGCCCCAGCATTTT
TRBD2	TRBV5-4	many	TRBJ2-7	CASSSGGGYEQYF	TGTGCCAGCAGCAGCGGGGGAGGCTACGAGCAGTACTTC
NA	TRBV19	few	TRBJ2-5	CASSRSVGWVTQETQYF	TGTGCCAGTAGTCGCTCCGTGGGTTGGGTTACCCAAGAGACCCAGTACTTC
NA	TRBV9	few	TRBJ2-5	CASSSSGERRETQYF	TGTGCCAGCAGCAGCTCCGGTGAGCGGCGAGAGACCCAGTACTTC
NA	TRBV27	few	TRBJ1-1	CASSLNDVTEAFF	TGTGCCAGCAGTTTAAACGACGTGACTGAAGCTTTCTTT
NA	TRBV4-1	many	TRBJ1-5	CASSQNQGQPQHF	TGCGCCAGCAGCCAAAACCAGGGTCAGCCCCAGCATTTT
NA	TRBV20-1	many	TRBJ2-7	CSASRSRFDEQYF	TGCAGTGCTAGTCGCAGTCGTTTCGACGAGCAGTACTTC
NA	TRBV6-1	few	TRBJ2-1	CASSEAPVFF	TGTGCCAGCAGTGAAGCGCCCGTGTTCTTC
NA	TRBV7-9	many	TRBJ1-1	CASSFKGQNTEAFF	TGTGCCAGCAGCTTTAAGGGGCAGAACACTGAAGCTTTCTTT
NA	TRBV6-5	many	TRBJ2-7	CASSYFLRGLAEQYF	TGTGCCAGCAGTTACTTTCTTAGGGGCCTCGCCGAGCAGTACTTC
NA	TRBV7-2	few	TRBJ2-7	CASSQFFGGGEQYF	TGTGCCAGCAGCCAATTCTTTGGGGGCGGCGAGCAGTACTTC
TRBD1	TRBV3-1	NA	TRBJ2-3	CASSQGDRGPLGDTQYF	TGTGCCAGCAGCCAAGGGGACAGGGGCCCACTAGGGGATACGCAGTATTTT
NA	TRBV5-1	NA	TRBJ2-3	CTSSLNYGTDTQYF	TGCACCAGCAGCTTGAACTACGGCACAGATACGCAGTATTTT
NA	TRBV20-1	few	TRBJ2-7	CSARADIASYEQYF	TGCAGTGCTAGGGCGGACATCGCGTCCTACGAGCAGTACTTC
NA	TRBV4-2	NA	TRBJ2-2	CASSRDAGELFF	TGTGCCAGCAGCCGTGATGCCGGGGAGCTGTTTTTT
TRBD1	TRBV5-1	many	TRBJ2-5	CASSSTGGWGETQYF	TGCGCCAGCAGCTCCACAGGGGGCTGGGGAGAGACCCAGTACTTC
NA	TRBV27	NA	TRBJ2-1	CASSWQSYNEQFF	TGTGCCAGCAGTTGGCAATCCTACAATGAGCAGTTCTTC
NA	TRBV9	few	TRBJ1-1	CASSVNMNTEAFF	TGTGCCAGCAGCGTCAATATGAACACTGAAGCTTTCTTT
NA	TRBV5-5	many	TRBJ1-1	CASSRILNTEAFF	TGTGCCAGCAGCCGAATCCTGAACACTGAAGCTTTCTTT
TRBD1	TRBV5-1	NA	TRBJ2-4	CASSLDLSGGNIQCF	TGCGCCAGCAGCCTAGACCTCTCAGGGGGAAACATTCAGTGCTTC
TRBD1	TRBV7-9	once	TRBJ2-7	CASSQTGLNPYEQYF	TGTGCCAGCAGCCAGACAGGGTTAAACCCCTACGAGCAGTACTTC
NA	TRBV11-3	once	TRBJ2-1	CASSPRGVSHNEQFF	TGTGCCAGCAGCCCCAGGGGGGTGTCCCACAATGAGCAGTTCTTC
NA	TRBV6-5	few	TRBJ1-2	CASSPAGGNYGYTF	TGTGCCAGCAGCCCCGCGGGGGGAAACTATGGCTACACCTTC
NA	TRBV11-2	NA	TRBJ2-5	CASSLGPGTETQYF	TGTGCCAGCAGCTTAGGACCAGGGACAGAGACCCAGTACTTC
NA	TRBV6-5	many	TRBJ2-1	CASRPPGNEQFF	TGTGCCAGCAGACCACCAGGGAATGAGCAGTTCTTC
NA	TRBV4-3	few	TRBJ2-7	CASSQDPGVGYEQYF	TGCGCCAGCAGCCAAGATCCGGGGGTCGGCTACGAGCAGTACTTC
NA	TRBV13	many	TRBJ2-7	CASSPGNAVEQYF	TGTGCCAGCAGCCCGGGTAATGCCGTGGAGCAGTACTTC
NA	TRBV11-2	NA	TRBJ2-2	CASSSLQDIPSHPGELFF	TGTGCCAGCAGTTCACTCCAGGACATTCCCTCGCACCCCGGGGAGCTGTTTTTT
NA	TRBV6-5	many	TRBJ2-3	CASSYYRADTQYF	TGTGCCAGCAGTTACTACAGGGCAGATACGCAGTATTTT
NA	TRBV6-5	many	TRBJ2-3	CASNALGDTQYF	TGTGCCAGTAACGCACTGGGAGATACGCAGTATTTT
NA	TRBV4-1	NA	TRBJ2-7	CASRPAGGQVTSSYEQYF	TGTGCCAGCAGGCCGGCCGGCGGACAGGTGACTAGTTCCTACGAGCAGTACTTC
TRBD1	TRBV27	NA	TRBJ1-1	CASSYRGLNEAFF	TGTGCCAGCAGTTACAGGGGATTGAATGAAGCTTTCTTT
NA	TRBV7-2	NA	TRBJ1-5	CASSLVLGGQPQHF	TGTGCCAGCAGCCTCGTATTAGGCGGTCAGCCCCAGCATTTT
NA	TRBV11-3	few	TRBJ2-7	CASSPGPDYYEQYF	TGTGCCAGCAGCCCTGGACCGGATTACTACGAGCAGTACTTC
NA	TRBV19	NA	TRBJ2-7	CASSMVGRYEQYF	TGTGCCAGTAGTATGGTGGGACGATACGAGCAGTACTTC
NA	TRBV12-3/TRBV12-4	NA	TRBJ1-1	CASSFSFRMTLSGNTEAFF	TGTGCCAGCAGTTTTTCTTTTCGGATGACCTTATCGGGGAACACTGAAGCTTTCTTT
NA	TRBV5-1	NA	TRBJ1-2	CASSLSLNYGYTF	TGCGCCAGCAGCTTATCTCTCAACTATGGCTACACCTTC
NA	TRBV11-2	many	TRBJ2-7	CASSSGARYEQYF	TGTGCCAGCAGCTCAGGGGCCCGCTACGAGCAGTACTTC
NA	TRBV2	many	TRBJ2-3	CASSELPGDTDTQYF	TGTGCCAGCAGTGAGTTGCCGGGGGACACAGATACGCAGTATTTT
NA	TRBV6-5	NA	TRBJ2-5	CASSYFDGDQETQYF	TGTGCCAGCAGTTACTTCGACGGGGACCAGGAGACCCAGTACTTC
TRBD1	TRBV4-2	NA	TRBJ2-7	CASSQDRGTGGMTYEQYF	TGTGCCAGCAGCCAAGATCGAGGGACAGGGGGCATGACCTACGAGCAGTACTTC
NA	TRBV5-4	NA	TRBJ2-7	CASSPRDTFDEQYF	TGTGCCAGCAGCCCCCGGGACACTTTCGACGAGCAGTACTTC
NA	TRBV12-3/TRBV12-4	NA	TRBJ1-4	CASSSGRTNEKLFF	TGTGCCAGCAGTTCTGGACGAACTAATGAAAAACTGTTTTTT
TRBD1	TRBV6-2/TRBV6-3	NA	TRBJ1-4	CASSAWTGPLATNEKLFF	TGTGCCAGCAGTGCGTGGACAGGTCCTCTAGCAACTAATGAAAAACTGTTTTTT
TRBD1	TRBV19	NA	TRBJ2-3	CASSEQGLSTDTQYF	TGTGCCAGTAGTGAACAGGGGCTAAGCACAGATACGCAGTATTTT
TRBD2	TRBV12-5	NA	TRBJ2-1	CASGRPSGSRDNEQFF	TGTGCTAGTGGTCGCCCTAGCGGGAGTCGAGACAATGAGCAGTTCTTC
NA	TRBV3-1	many	TRBJ1-5	CASSLDPNQPQHF	TGTGCCAGCAGCCTGGACCCCAATCAGCCCCAGCATTTT
NA	TRBV21-1	many	TRBJ1-5	CASSKAPGSPTQPQHF	TGTGCCAGCAGCAAAGCGCCAGGGAGCCCTACTCAGCCCCAGCATTTT
NA	TRBV7-9	NA	TRBJ2-5	CAIRMGRGAKRETQYF	TGTGCCATCAGGATGGGCAGGGGCGCTAAACGGGAGACCCAGTACTTC
NA	TRBV10-2	few	TRBJ2-1	CASSESTGLVLNNEQFF	TGCGCCAGCAGTGAGTCGACGGGTCTAGTCCTTAACAATGAGCAGTTCTTC
NA	TRBV28	NA	TRBJ2-2	CASRLPLNTGELFF	TGTGCCAGCCGTTTACCCTTGAACACCGGGGAGCTGTTTTTT
TRBD2	TRBV5-4	NA	TRBJ2-7	CASSFGTSGGAPHYEQYF	TGTGCCAGCAGCTTCGGGACTAGCGGGGGGGCCCCCCACTACGAGCAGTACTTC
NA	TRBV12-3/TRBV12-4	NA	TRBJ2-3	CASSITTNTQYF	TGTGCCAGCAGTATTACTACAAATACGCAGTATTTT